This T cell receptor beta chain was documented in a study of monozygotic twins with inflammatory bowel disease. Study results and caveats: Clonotype sharing was lower in IBD patients than healthy twins, most markedly with disease activity.

TCRdb re-called the 5' RACE reads and shows each CDR3 protein once, DNA omitted. Its listing shows under 200,000 distinct CDR3 sequences. On this clonotype: The antigen remains undetermined.

This CDR3 is built from 13 residues. CDR1 is SGHVS and CDR2 is FQNEAQ in the germline V gene. A roughly 2.5 ml blood sample was drawn per donor. Sequencing input: blood. This chain uses TRBV7-8 with TRBJ2-7; checking the TCRdb D call of TRBD1 is not possible without DNA. The receptor was derived from a human donor with ulcerative colitis or Crohn's disease, or a healthy co-twin of an affected twin (not recorded which). CDR3 amino acids: CASSRDREQEQYF.